This entry is about one T cell receptor (beta chain). What it binds is unknown. This entry belongs to a study of lymphopenia after photon versus proton radiotherapy. Findings and limits, study-wide: After lymphocyte nadir, photon-treated repertoires showed oligoclonal expansion, especially CD8+ Temra. Relative stability marked proton patients; photon patients lost diversity and naive cells. Better survival with proton therapy was suggested as possible, not demonstrated.

This CDR3 has 12 amino acids. V dropped 2 bases and J dropped 10 bases, with 12 bases sitting between them. Germline assignment: CDR1 SGHNT and CDR2 YYREEE (reference sequence). The protocol was immunoSEQ multiplex PCR, while the TCRdb copy is restricted to in-frame clones and leaves out a portion. Of approximately 30,000 clones in the sample, over 75% were seen once. V gene TRBV5-4 combines with J gene TRBJ2-5, with D possibly TRBD2 on 6 matching bases. Sample: peripheral blood, taken from a patient treated with photon-based radiotherapy. The receptor comes from a man in his forties or fifties with gastric cancer. CDR3 amino acids: CASSFWGGNQYF. The CDR3 bases are TGTGCCAGCAGCTTTTGGGGAGGTAACCAGTACTTC. Complete variable domain (other parts from reference TRBV5-4 and TRBJ2-5): ETGVTQSPTHLIKTRGQQVTLRCSSQSGHNTVSWYQQALGQGPQFIFQYYREEENGRGNFPPRFSGLQFPNYSSELNVNALELDDSALYLCASSFWGGNQYFGPGTRLLVL.